The next 26 T cell receptor beta chains were all read from a single sample in a study of T cells after yellow fever vaccination. From the 5' RACE reads, TCRdb called clonotypes with MiXCR, one entry per CDR3 protein. The sample carries 50,000 or so distinct CDR3 sequences, about 6.3% recorded once. Here the sequenced sample was CD8+ T cells not binding an NS4B(214-222) dextramer, sorted from PBMCs, taken approximately 40 days after the first yellow fever vaccination. All receptors come from a man aged 18-30 years who received the YFV17D yellow fever vaccine.

This clonotype was counted at least ten times. The rearrangement uses TRBV7-2 and TRBJ1-1, with a weak D call TRBD1 (6 bases). The CDR3 runs 16 residues. Germline V gives CDR1 SGHTA, CDR2 FQGNSA. Trimming left V 5 bases short and J 0 bases short, with 16 bases between. The CDR3 sequence: CASSEEQGPLNTEAFF. CDR3 bases: TGTGCCAGCAGCGAAGAACAGGGCCCGTTGAACACTGAAGCTTTCTTT.

The chain is built from TRBV14 and TRBJ1-1; the match to TRBD1 covers 7 bases. The CDR3 has 15 residues. The V gene's germline CDR1 is SGHDN and CDR2 FVKESK. V shed 3 bases, J shed 2 bases, and the junction held 6 bases outside the gene matches. CDR3 bases: TGTGCCAGCAGCCAGGTGACAGGGTTAAACACTGAAGCTTTCTTT. Protein: CASSQVTGLNTEAFF.

This clonotype was detected only a few times. The chain recombines TRBV4-1 with TRBJ1-5; no definite D call. CDR1 is MGHRA, CDR2 YSYEKL, per germline. Trimming took 2 bases from V and 5 from J, leaving 13 bases between them. The CDR3 consists of 15 residues. The CDR3 reads CASSQLVRSDQPQHF. As DNA, the CDR3 is TGCGCCAGCAGCCAATTGGTTCGATCCGATCAGCCCCAGCATTTT.

V is TRBV6-6 and J is TRBJ2-4; 8 bases are a match to TRBD2. CDR3 length: 13 residues. CDR1 MNHNY and CDR2 SVGAGI come from the germline V gene (reference sequence). V was pared by 4 bases and J by 11 bases, with 7 bases of the junction left unmatched. The CDR3 DNA reads as TGTGCCAGCAGTTCCGGACTAGCCTGGCTTCAGTACTTC. Translation: CASSSGLAWLQYF.

The genes are TRBV5-5 and TRBJ1-3; possible D gene TRBD1, 5 bases. CDR1 and CDR2 (germline): SGHKS, YYEKEE (reference sequence). The CDR3 totals 15 residues. V dropped 2 bases and J dropped 0 bases, with 9 bases sitting between them. For the CDR3, the DNA is TGTGCCAGCAGCTTCGAGGGGTTCTCTGGAAACACCATATATTTT. Residues: CASSFEGFSGNTIYF.

The rearrangement joins TRBV7-9 to TRBJ1-3; D might be TRBD1 (5 bases). V dropped 4 bases and J dropped 1 base, with 11 bases sitting between them. In germline, CDR1 is SEHNR, CDR2 FQNEAQ (reference sequence). The CDR3 covers 15 residues. The DNA of the CDR3 is TGTGCCAGCAGCTACTACAGGTCTTCTGGAAACACCATATATTTT. This sequence encodes CASSYYRSSGNTIYF.

There are a few counts of this clonotype. Here the CDR3 reads CASSQQGAGSEAFF. CDR3 nucleotide sequence: TGTGCCAGCAGTCAACAGGGGGCCGGGTCCGAAGCTTTCTTT. This chain joins TRBV6-1 and TRBJ1-1; TRBD1 agrees at 9 bases. CDR1 MNHNS and CDR2 SASEGT come from the germline V gene. This CDR3 spans 14 amino acids. Losses at the gene ends were 5 bases for V and 8 bases for J; bases not matched to a gene: 9.

This clonotype came up once. Compared with germline, one end of the junction differs, possibly owing to a read error. The chain recombines TRBV11-2 with TRBJ2-6; 8 nucleotides align to TRBD1. The CDR3 is 14 residues long. Germline V lookup: CDR1 SGHAT, CDR2 FQNNGV. The CDR3, as DNA: TGTCCCAGTTTCCAGGGGGCAGGGGCCAACGTCCTGACTTTC. This codes for CPSFQGAGANVLTF.

The V and J genes are TRBV20-1 and TRBJ2-2; D may be TRBD2 (6 bases). Trimming removed 3 bases from V and 6 bases from J, with 23 bases in between. The germline gives CDR1 DFQATT, CDR2 SNEGSKA (reference sequence). This CDR3 has 17 residues. The CDR3: CSARTADGGPKAGELFF. CDR3 nucleotide sequence: TGCAGTGCTAGGACCGCCGACGGAGGGCCCAAGGCCGGGGAGCTGTTTTTT.

This clonotype was seen many times. V gene TRBV10-3 combines with J gene TRBJ1-3, with D hard to call. This CDR3 contains 13 residues. Germline loops: CDR1 ENHRY, CDR2 SYGVKD. Trimming took off 10 bases at V and 0 bases at J, with 10 bases between the two ends. CDR3 protein: CATTGSSGNTIYF. The CDR3 nucleotides read TGTGCCACGACTGGAAGCTCTGGAAACACCATATATTTT.

This clonotype was seen ten or more times. The chain couples TRBV10-2 to TRBJ2-1; D might be TRBD2 (7 bases). CDR1 and CDR2 (germline): WSHSY, SAAADI. Trimming stripped 6 bases from V and 10 bases from J, with 25 bases between. The CDR3 is 16 residues long. The CDR3 DNA follows: TGCGCCAGCAGGGAAGAGGGGGGGATGGCGGCTCGGGAGCAGTTCTTC. The encoded protein is CASREEGGMAAREQFF.

The chain recombines TRBV14 with TRBJ1-1; D may be TRBD1 (6 bases). Germline CDR1 and CDR2: SGHDN and FVKESK. The CDR3 is 15 amino acids. The V gene lost 0 bases and the J gene lost 4 bases, with 12 bases spanning the gap. The CDR3 loop reads CASSQEGEGGTEAFF. Here the CDR3 DNA reads TGTGCCAGCAGCCAAGAGGGAGAGGGGGGCACTGAAGCTTTCTTT.

The sample holds a few counts of this clonotype. The J gene is TRBJ2-7, the V gene TRBV25-1, with 7 bases lining up with TRBD1. In germline, CDR1 is MGHDK, CDR2 SYGVNS. The length of the CDR3 is 14 residues. J gave up 1 base and V 5 bases, and 5 bases lay outside the gene matches. In DNA form, the CDR3 reads TGTGCCAGCAGTCCTTGGGACAGTTCCTACGAGCAGTACTTC. Translation: CASSPWDSSYEQYF.

This clonotype was recorded at least ten times. The chain combines TRBV6-1 with TRBJ2-7, with TRBD1 identical over 8 bases. J gave up 0 bases and V 5 bases, and 6 bases lay outside the gene matches. This CDR3 is 15 amino acids long. The germline V gene encodes CDR1 MNHNS and CDR2 SASEGT. CDR3 bases: TGTGCCAGCAGTCTAGGACAGGGCAGCTCCTACGAGCAGTACTTC. It yields the protein CASSLGQGSSYEQYF.

The table lists this clonotype with many counts. CDR3 in DNA: TGTGCCAGCAGTGACGCGACCGGGGAGCTGTTTTTT. This codes for CASSDATGELFF. The chain uses TRBV6-4 and TRBJ2-2; D gene uncertain. Germline V gene lookup returns CDR1 MRHNA and CDR2 SNTAGT. The CDR3 is made up of 12 amino acids. V lost 2 bases, J lost 5 bases, and 3 bases lay in between.

A single count supports this clonotype. The chain employs TRBV11-2 and TRBJ2-1; D uncertain. Germline V gene sequence: CDR1 SGHAT, CDR2 FQNNGV. CDR3 size: 13 residues. Trimming cost V 5 bases and J 8 bases, with 13 bases left between them. CDR3 residues: CASSPSGWDEQFF. For the CDR3, the DNA is TGTGCCAGCAGCCCCTCCGGGTGGGATGAGCAGTTCTTC.

Ten or more counts support this clonotype. CDR3: CASGTPELAGEENEQFF. The DNA of the CDR3 is TGTGCCAGCGGCACTCCCGAACTAGCGGGGGAAGAGAATGAGCAGTTCTTC. This sequence joins TRBV2 and TRBJ2-1; the match to TRBD2 covers 11 bases. There are 17 residues in the CDR3. Germline CDR1 is SNHLY and CDR2 is FYNNEI. V was pared by 8 bases and J by 7 bases, with 16 bases of the junction left unmatched.

This clonotype has at least ten counts. The rearrangement joins TRBV4-2 to TRBJ2-3, with 7 nucleotides matching TRBD1. The CDR3 is made up of 16 amino acids. The V gene's germline CDR1 is LGHNA and CDR2 YNFKEQ. The ends lost 0 bases at V and 2 bases at J; junction bases unmatched: 5. CDR3 amino acids: CASSQETGSFTDTQYF. The DNA for the CDR3 is TGTGCCAGCAGCCAAGAGACAGGGAGTTTCACAGATACGCAGTATTTT.

This clonotype has at least ten counts. The chain employs TRBV27 and TRBJ2-3, with D uncertain. This CDR3 spans 14 amino acids. CDR1 MNHEY and CDR2 SMNVEV come from the germline V gene (reference sequence). V was trimmed by 7 bases and J by 6 bases, leaving 17 bases between them. The CDR3 region is CASTAVKGGDTQYF. The CDR3 bases are TGTGCCAGCACTGCGGTGAAGGGCGGCGATACGCAGTATTTT.

This clonotype has more than one count but fewer than ten. The chain recombines TRBV6-5 with TRBJ1-1; D uncertain. The CDR3 extends over 12 amino acids. In germline, CDR1 is MNHEY, CDR2 SVGAGI. V lost 6 bases and J lost 8, with 13 bases in between. The CDR3 bases are TGTGCCAGCAGGAACCCACGGCTCGAAGCTTTCTTT. Translating it yields CASRNPRLEAFF.

Ten or more counts support this clonotype. The chain recombines TRBV29-1 with TRBJ2-7; D possibly corresponds to TRBD1 (5 bases). Germline V gene lookup returns CDR1 SQVTM and CDR2 ANQGSEA. CDR3 length: 11 residues. DNA of the CDR3: TGCAGCGTCGAAGTTGCAGGGGAGCAGTACGTC. Protein sequence: CSVEVAGEQYV.

This clonotype was detected only a few times. The V gene is TRBV12-3 or TRBV12-4, the J gene TRBJ1-1; perhaps TRBD1 as D (5 bases). Trimming stripped 3 bases from V and 1 base from J, with 18 bases between. This CDR3 is built from 17 residues. The CDR3 DNA is TGTGCCAGCAGTTTCATACCAGGGAGCGTCCCGAACACTGAAGCTTTCTTT. It encodes CASSFIPGSVPNTEAFF.

This clonotype came up a few times. The chain couples TRBV7-2 to TRBJ2-7; D possibly corresponds to TRBD2 (7 bases). Germline-derived CDR1 and CDR2 are SGHTA and FQGNSA. Trimming cost V 6 bases and J 3 bases, with 12 bases left between them. This CDR3 region has 13 residues. This chain's CDR3 is CASRGGQGYEQYF. The CDR3 DNA reads TGTGCCAGCAGGGGGGGGCAGGGCTACGAGCAGTACTTC. Full variable domain (outside the CDR3, taken from reference TRBV7-2 and TRBJ2-7): GAGVSQSPSNKVTEKGKDVELRCDPISGHTALYWYRQSLGQGLEFLIYFQGNSAPDKSGLPSDRFSAERTGGSVSTLTIQRTQQEDSAVYLCASRGGQGYEQYFGPGTRLTVT.

The chain links TRBV29-1 to TRBJ2-1; D possibly uses TRBD1 or TRBD2 (5 bases each). The germline V gene encodes CDR1 SQVTM and CDR2 ANQGSEA. The length of the CDR3 is 14 residues. Trimming took off 7 bases at V and 4 bases at J, with 17 bases between the two ends. In nucleotides, the CDR3 is TGCAGCGCTGGCCCCCGGGACCTATACAATGAGCAGTTCTTC. Protein product: CSAGPRDLYNEQFF.

The rearrangement links TRBV11-2 to TRBJ2-1, with D unresolved. Between the trimmed V and J ends, which lost 5 bases and 5 bases, there was a span of 7 bases. Per the germline V gene, CDR1 is SGHAT and CDR2 is FQNNGV. The CDR3 totals 12 residues. The CDR3 DNA reads TGTGCCAGCAGCCTCTATGACAATGAGCAGTTCTTC. Its protein is CASSLYDNEQFF.

This clonotype appeared a few times. The gene calls are TRBV20-1 and TRBJ2-3, with D uncertain. Deletions cut 2 bases from V and 1 base from J, with 10 bases between. The CDR3 has 14 residues. CDR1 and CDR2 from the germline V gene are DFQATT and SNEGSKA (reference sequence). CDR3 coding DNA: TGCAGTGCTAGAATTGGGTGGGGCACAGATACGCAGTATTTT. This translates into CSARIGWGTDTQYF.